Presented here are 9 T cell receptor beta chains from one specimen sequenced in a study of tumor and adjacent non-tumor tissue in lung cancer. TCRbeta libraries were built with three rounds of nested PCR, modified from ARM-PCR. One entry per CDR3 protein results from TCRdb running MiXCR on the multiplex PCR reads. The table shows around 200,000 distinct CDR3 sequences, with 60% to 85% occurring only once. This sample's RNA came from whole unsorted tissue. Sequences were obtained from lung tumor tissue. The receptors were gathered from a man aged 55 to 70 with non-small cell lung cancer.

A note on this clonotype: This may stem from a read error, because a much larger clone lies one nucleotide away. V is TRBV7-3 and J is TRBJ1-5; tentative D call: TRBD1 (6 bases). The CDR3 covers 19 residues. The V gene lost 1 base and the J gene lost 3 bases, with 22 bases spanning the gap. Germline values: CDR1 SGHTA, CDR2 FQGTGA. The CDR3 bases are TGTGCCAGCAGCTTAAAGGGGGACCCCAGGGGTCATAACAATCAGCCCCAGCATTTT. Translating it yields CASSLKGDPRGHNNQPQHF.

This clonotype occurred many times. This rearrangement joins TRBV20-1 to TRBJ1-5; the D is unclear. V was trimmed by 6 bases and J by 2 bases, leaving 14 bases between them. CDR1 is DFQATT, CDR2 SNEGSKA, per germline (reference sequence). This CDR3 is built from 14 residues. CDR3 protein: CSALARGGNQPQHF. In nucleotides, the CDR3 is TGCAGTGCCCTTGCGCGGGGAGGCAATCAGCCCCAGCATTTT.

Note on this clonotype: At one of its ends the junction is not consistent with the germline gene, which may arise from a read error. The chain links TRBV11-2 to TRBJ2-5; 7 positions match TRBD1. The CDR3 spans 13 residues. The germline gives CDR1 SGHAT, CDR2 FQNNGV. The CDR3 region has the DNA TGTATCAGCAGCTCTACAGGGGAAGAGACCCAGTATTTC. This gives the protein CISSSTGEETQYF.

As concerns this clonotype: One end of the junction varies from germline; a read error may be responsible. The J gene is TRBJ2-7, the V gene TRBV10-1; 10 nucleotides line up with TRBD2. Per the germline V gene, CDR1 is WNHNN and CDR2 is SYGVQD (reference sequence). This CDR3 comprises 14 residues. DNA for the CDR3: TGCGCCAGCAGTGATGCTAGCGGGAGTGGCGAGCGGTACTTC. Protein sequence: CASSDASGSGERYF.

The chain is built from TRBV11-3 and TRBJ2-2; 13 nucleotides align to TRBD2. Per germline, CDR1 SGHNT and CDR2 YENEEA. The CDR3 runs 18 residues. After removal of 1 base from V and 3 bases from J, the junction contained 5 bases not matched to a gene. Here the CDR3 reads CASSLGLAGGSDTGELFF. The CDR3 bases are TGTGCCAGCAGCTTAGGACTAGCGGGAGGATCTGACACCGGGGAGCTGTTTTTT.

This clonotype was seen a handful of times. The gene calls are TRBV11-2 and TRBJ1-5, with D unresolved. V was trimmed by 0 bases and J by 0 bases, leaving 6 bases between them. The CDR3 has 15 amino acids. Germline loops: CDR1 SGHAT, CDR2 FQNNGV. The CDR3 loop is CASSLEGGSNQPQHF. CDR3 DNA: TGTGCCAGCAGCTTAGAAGGCGGTAGCAATCAGCCCCAGCATTTT.

Concerning this clonotype itself: The CDR3 carries no conserved terminal phenylalanine or tryptophan, so it likely arises from a read error. V usage is TRBV6-1 and J usage is TRBJ2-4; the D is unclear. Germline V CDR1 and CDR2: MNHNS, SASEGT. V was pared by 10 bases and J by 5 bases, with 18 bases between. The CDR3 has 14 amino acids. CDR3 DNA: TGTGCCACTAGGAGCCTTGTTAGACAAAACATTCAGTACCTC. Translating gives CATRSLVRQNIQYL.

This clonotype was observed at least ten times. The chain carries TRBV6-6 and TRBJ2-2, with TRBD2 as a possible D gene (6 bases). Germline-derived CDR1 and CDR2 are MNHNY and SVGAGI (reference sequence). The CDR3 is made up of 15 amino acids. V was trimmed by 4 bases and J by 7 bases, leaving 16 bases between them. The CDR3 coding sequence is TGTGCCAGCAGTTTTCCGGGACTGCAGGGCGGGGAGCTGTTTTTT. This sequence encodes CASSFPGLQGGELFF.

A note on this clonotype: The CDR3 does not close with the conserved phenylalanine or tryptophan, likely indicating a read error. CDR3 nucleotide sequence: TGTGCCAGCAGTTTCCACAGGAATAATTCACCCCTCCACTAT. This sequence encodes CASSFHRNNSPLHY. The chain combines TRBV12-3 or TRBV12-4 with TRBJ1-6; D is possibly TRBD1 (5 bases). Trimming left V 3 bases short and J 5 bases short, with 8 bases between. The CDR3 has 14 residues.